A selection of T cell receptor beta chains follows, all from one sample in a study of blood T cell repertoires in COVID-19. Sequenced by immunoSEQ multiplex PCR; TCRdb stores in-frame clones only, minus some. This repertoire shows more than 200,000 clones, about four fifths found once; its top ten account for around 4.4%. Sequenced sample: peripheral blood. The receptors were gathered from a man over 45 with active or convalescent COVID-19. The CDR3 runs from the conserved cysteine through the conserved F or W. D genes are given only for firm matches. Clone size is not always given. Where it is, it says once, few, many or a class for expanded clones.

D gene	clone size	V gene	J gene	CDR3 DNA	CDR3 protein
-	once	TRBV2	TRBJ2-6	TGTGCCAGCTTCAGGGGCTCTGGGGCCAACGTCCTGACTTTC	CASFRGSGANVLTF
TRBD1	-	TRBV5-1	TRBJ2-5	TGCGCCAGCAGCTTGGGGGGACAGGGGGACACCCAGTACTTC	CASSLGGQGDTQYF
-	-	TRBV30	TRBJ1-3	TGTGCCTGGAGGGATCGGACATATGGAAACACCATATATTTT	CAWRDRTYGNTIYF
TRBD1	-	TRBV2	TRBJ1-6	TGTGCCAGCAGTTCGACAGGGACTCTCAATTCACCCCTCCACTTT	CASSSTGTLNSPLHF
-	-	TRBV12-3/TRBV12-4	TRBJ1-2	TGTGCCAGCAGTTTTATGGGAGGGGATGGCTACACCTTC	CASSFMGGDGYTF
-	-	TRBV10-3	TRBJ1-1	TGTGCCATCAGTGAGTCAAAAGGAGGGAACACTGAAGCTTTCTTT	CAISESKGGNTEAFF
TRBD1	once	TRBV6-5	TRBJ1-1	TGTGCCAGCAGTCGGGACAGGGGAAACACTGAAGCTTTCTTT	CASSRDRGNTEAFF
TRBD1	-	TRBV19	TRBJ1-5	TGTGCCAGTAGTAGGGACAGGCTCGCGTTGCCCCAGCATTTT	CASSRDRLALPQHF
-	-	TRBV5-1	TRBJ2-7	TGCGCCAGCAGCTTTGTGGGCGGGGCTCGATCCTACGAGCAGTACTTC	CASSFVGGARSYEQYF
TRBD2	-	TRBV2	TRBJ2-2	TGTGCCAGCAGTCCGAGCGGGGGAAGCACCGGGGAGCTGTTTTTT	CASSPSGGSTGELFF
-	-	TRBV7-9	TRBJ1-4	TGTGCCAGCAGCCGCCGGGAGGAAAAACTGTTTTTT	CASSRREEKLFF
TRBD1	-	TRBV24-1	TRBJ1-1	TGTGCCACCAGTGATCGGACAGGGGGAGACACTGAAGCTTTCTTT	CATSDRTGGDTEAFF
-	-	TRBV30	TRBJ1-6	TGTGCCTGGAGTGATTCCGGGCAGGGTTATAATTCACCCCTCCACTTT	CAWSDSGQGYNSPLHF
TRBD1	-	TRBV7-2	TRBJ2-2	TGTGCCAGCAGCTTAAGGGGGACAGGGTCGAACACCGGGGAGCTGTTTTTT	CASSLRGTGSNTGELFF
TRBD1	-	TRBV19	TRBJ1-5	TGTGCCAGTACCCTCGTCGGGACAGGGGGATTTCAGCCCCAGCATTTT	CASTLVGTGGFQPQHF
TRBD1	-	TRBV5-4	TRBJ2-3	TGTGCCAGCAGTCCCTTACAGGGGGCAGATACGCAGTATTTT	CASSPLQGADTQYF
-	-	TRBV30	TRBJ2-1	TGTGCCTGGAGGGGCAGGCATGGATCCTACAATGAGCAGTTCTTC	CAWRGRHGSYNEQFF
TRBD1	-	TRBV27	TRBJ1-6	TGTGCCAGCAGTGGACAGGGGGCGAATTCACCCCTCCACTTT	CASSGQGANSPLHF